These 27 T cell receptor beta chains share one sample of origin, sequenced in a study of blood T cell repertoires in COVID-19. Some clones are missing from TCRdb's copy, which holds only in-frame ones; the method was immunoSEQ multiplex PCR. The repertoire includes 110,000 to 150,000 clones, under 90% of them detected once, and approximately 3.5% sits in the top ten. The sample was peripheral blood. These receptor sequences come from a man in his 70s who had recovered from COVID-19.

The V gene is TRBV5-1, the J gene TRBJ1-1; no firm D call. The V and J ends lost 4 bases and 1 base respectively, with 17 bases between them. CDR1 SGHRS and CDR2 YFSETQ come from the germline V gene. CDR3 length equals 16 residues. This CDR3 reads CASSLTRTSSNTEAFF. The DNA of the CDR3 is TGCGCCAGCAGCCTAACCCGGACTAGCTCGAACACTGAAGCTTTCTTT.

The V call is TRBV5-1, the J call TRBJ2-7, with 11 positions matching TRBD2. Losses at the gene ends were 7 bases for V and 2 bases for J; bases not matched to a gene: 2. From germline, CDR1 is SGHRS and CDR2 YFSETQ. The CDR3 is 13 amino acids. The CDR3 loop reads CASGLAGAYEQYF. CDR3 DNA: TGCGCCAGCGGACTAGCGGGTGCCTACGAGCAGTACTTC.

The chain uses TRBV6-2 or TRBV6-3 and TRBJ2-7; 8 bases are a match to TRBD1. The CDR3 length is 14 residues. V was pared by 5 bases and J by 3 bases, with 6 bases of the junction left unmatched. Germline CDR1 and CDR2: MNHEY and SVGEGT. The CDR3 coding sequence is TGTGCCAGCAGTCTCGGGACAGGAGTCTACGAGCAGTACTTC. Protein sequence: CASSLGTGVYEQYF.

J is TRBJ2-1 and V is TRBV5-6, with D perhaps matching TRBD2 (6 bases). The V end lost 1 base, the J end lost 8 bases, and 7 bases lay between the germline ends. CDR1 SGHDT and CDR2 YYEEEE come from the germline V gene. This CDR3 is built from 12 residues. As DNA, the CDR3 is TGTGCCAGCAGCTTGACTAGCCATGAGCAGTTCTTC. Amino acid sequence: CASSLTSHEQFF.

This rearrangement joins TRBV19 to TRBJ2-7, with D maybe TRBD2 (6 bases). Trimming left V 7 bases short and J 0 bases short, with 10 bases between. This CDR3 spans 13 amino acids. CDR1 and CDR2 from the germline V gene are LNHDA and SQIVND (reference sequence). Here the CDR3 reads CASKDGSSYEQYF. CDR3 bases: TGTGCCAGTAAGGACGGGAGCTCCTACGAGCAGTACTTC.

CDR3 residues: CASSQRNEAFF. CDR3 in DNA: TGTGCCAGCAGCCAACGTAATGAAGCTTTCTTT. J is TRBJ1-1 and V is TRBV3-1 (or the pseudogene TRBV3-2), with D hard to call. V lost 2 bases to trimming and J lost 7 bases, with 5 bases between them. This CDR3 comprises 11 residues. Germline CDR1 LGHDT, CDR2 YNNKEL (reference sequence).

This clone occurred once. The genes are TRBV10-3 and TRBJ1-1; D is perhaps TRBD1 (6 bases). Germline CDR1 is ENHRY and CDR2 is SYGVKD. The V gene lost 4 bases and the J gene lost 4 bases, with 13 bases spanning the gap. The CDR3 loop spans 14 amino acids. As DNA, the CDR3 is TGTGCCATCAGTGGGGAGGGGGGGATCACTGAAGCTTTCTTT. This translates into CAISGEGGITEAFF.

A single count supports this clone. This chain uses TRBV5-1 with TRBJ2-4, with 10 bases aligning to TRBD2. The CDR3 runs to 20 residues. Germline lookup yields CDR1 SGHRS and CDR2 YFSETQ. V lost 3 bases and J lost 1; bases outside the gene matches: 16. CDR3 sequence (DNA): TGCGCCAGCAGCTCGGGTCGTCTAGCGGGAGATGGAACGGCCAAAAACATTCAGTACTTC. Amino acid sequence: CASSSGRLAGDGTAKNIQYF.

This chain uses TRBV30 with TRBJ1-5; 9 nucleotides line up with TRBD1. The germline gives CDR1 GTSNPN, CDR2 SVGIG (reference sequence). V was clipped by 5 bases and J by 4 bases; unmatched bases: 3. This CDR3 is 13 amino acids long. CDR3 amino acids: CAWGQGKNQPQHF. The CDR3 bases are TGTGCCTGGGGACAGGGGAAAAATCAGCCCCAGCATTTT.

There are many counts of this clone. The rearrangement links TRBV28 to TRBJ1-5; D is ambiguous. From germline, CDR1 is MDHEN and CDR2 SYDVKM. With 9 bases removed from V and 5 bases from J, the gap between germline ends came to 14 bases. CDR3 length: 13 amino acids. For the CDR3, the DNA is TGTGCCAGTAGGACGGTCGGGGATCAGCCCCAGCATTTT. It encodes CASRTVGDQPQHF.

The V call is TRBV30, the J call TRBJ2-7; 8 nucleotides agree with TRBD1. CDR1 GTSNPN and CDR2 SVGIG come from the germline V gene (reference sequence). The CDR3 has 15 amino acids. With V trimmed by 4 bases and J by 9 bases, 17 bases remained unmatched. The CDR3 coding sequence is TGTGCCTGGACCGCGGGACAGGCAAACTCCGACACGCAGTACTTC. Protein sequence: CAWTAGQANSDTQYF.

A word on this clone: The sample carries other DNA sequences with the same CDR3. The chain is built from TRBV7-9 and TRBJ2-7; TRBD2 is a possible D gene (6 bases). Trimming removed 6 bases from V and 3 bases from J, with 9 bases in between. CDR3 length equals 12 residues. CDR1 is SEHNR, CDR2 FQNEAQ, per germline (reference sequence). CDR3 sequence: CASSLTSYEQYF. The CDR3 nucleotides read TGTGCCAGCAGTTTGACTAGCTACGAGCAGTACTTC.

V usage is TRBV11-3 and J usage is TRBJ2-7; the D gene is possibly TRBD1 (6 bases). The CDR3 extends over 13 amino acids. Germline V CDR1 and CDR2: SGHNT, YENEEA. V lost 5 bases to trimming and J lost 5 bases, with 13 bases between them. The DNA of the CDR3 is TGTGCCAGCAGCGGGGAAACAGGGAACGAGCAGTACTTC. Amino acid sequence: CASSGETGNEQYF.

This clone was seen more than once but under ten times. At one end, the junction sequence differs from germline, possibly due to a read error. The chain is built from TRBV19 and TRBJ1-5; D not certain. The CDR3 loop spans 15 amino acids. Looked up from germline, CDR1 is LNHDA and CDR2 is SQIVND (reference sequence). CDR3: CASSIGASGPQTQHF. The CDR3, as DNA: TGTGCCAGTAGTATAGGGGCGTCCGGCCCTCAGACCCAGCATTTT.

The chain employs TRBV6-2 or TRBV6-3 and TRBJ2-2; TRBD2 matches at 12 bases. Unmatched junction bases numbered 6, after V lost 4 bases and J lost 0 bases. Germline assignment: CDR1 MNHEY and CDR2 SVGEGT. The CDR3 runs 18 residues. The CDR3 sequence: CASSFYGLAGTNTGELFF. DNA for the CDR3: TGTGCCAGCAGTTTTTACGGACTAGCGGGGACGAACACCGGGGAGCTGTTTTTT.

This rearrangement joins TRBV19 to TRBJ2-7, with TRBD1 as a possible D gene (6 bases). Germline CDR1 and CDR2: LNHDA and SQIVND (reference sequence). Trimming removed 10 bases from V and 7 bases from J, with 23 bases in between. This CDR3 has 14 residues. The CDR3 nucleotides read TGTGCCACCCGATATCCGGACAGATCTCGGGAGCAGTACTTC. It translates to CATRYPDRSREQYF.

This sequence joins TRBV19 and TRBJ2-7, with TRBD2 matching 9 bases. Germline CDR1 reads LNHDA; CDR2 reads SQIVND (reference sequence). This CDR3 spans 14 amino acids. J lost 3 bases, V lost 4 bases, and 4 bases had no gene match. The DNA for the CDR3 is TGTGCCAGTAGTACAGGGACTAGCCGCTACGAGCAGTACTTC. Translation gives CASSTGTSRYEQYF.

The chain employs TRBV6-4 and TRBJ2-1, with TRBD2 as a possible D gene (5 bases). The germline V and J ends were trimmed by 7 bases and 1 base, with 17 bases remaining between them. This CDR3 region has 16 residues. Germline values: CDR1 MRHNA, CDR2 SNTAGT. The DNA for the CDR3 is TGTGCCAGCAAGGGAGACGCCCGAGGGTCCTACAATGAGCAGTTCTTC. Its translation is CASKGDARGSYNEQFF.

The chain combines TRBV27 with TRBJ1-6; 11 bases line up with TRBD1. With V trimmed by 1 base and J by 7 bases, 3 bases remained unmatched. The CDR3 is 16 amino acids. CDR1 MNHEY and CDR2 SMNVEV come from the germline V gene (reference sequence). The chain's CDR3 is CASSLFGTGGNSPLHF. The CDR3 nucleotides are TGTGCCAGCAGTTTATTTGGGACAGGGGGGAATTCACCCCTCCACTTT.

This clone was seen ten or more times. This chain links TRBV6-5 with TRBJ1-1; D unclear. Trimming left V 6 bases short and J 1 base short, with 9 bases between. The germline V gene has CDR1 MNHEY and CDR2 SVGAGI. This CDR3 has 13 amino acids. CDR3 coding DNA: TGTGCCAGCAGCCTAGAAGGGAACACTGAAGCTTTCTTT. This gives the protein CASSLEGNTEAFF.

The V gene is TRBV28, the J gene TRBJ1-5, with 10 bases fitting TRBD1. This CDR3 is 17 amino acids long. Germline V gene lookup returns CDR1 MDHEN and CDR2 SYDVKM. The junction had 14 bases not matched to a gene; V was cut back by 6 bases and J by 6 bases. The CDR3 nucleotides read TGTGCCAGCAGCCTGACTGCCGGGACAGGGGAGGTTCAGCCCCAGCATTTT. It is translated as CASSLTAGTGEVQPQHF.

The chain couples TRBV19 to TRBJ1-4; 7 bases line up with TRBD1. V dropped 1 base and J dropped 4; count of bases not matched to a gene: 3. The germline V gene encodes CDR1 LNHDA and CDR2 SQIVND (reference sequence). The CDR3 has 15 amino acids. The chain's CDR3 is CASSIAGTVNEKLFF. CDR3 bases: TGTGCCAGTAGTATAGCCGGGACAGTTAATGAAAAACTGTTTTTT.

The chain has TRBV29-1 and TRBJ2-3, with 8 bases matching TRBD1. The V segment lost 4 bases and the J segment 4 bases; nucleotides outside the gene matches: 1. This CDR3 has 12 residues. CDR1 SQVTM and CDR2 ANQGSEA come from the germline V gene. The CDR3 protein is CSVGQGPDTQYF. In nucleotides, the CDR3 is TGCAGCGTTGGACAGGGGCCAGATACGCAGTATTTT.

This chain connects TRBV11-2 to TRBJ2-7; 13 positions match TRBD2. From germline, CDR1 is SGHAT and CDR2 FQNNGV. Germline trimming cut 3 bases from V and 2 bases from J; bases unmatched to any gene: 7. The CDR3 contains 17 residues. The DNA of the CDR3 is TGTGCCAGCAGCTTCAGGACTAGCGGGGGCCTCGCCTACGAGCAGTACTTC. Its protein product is CASSFRTSGGLAYEQYF.

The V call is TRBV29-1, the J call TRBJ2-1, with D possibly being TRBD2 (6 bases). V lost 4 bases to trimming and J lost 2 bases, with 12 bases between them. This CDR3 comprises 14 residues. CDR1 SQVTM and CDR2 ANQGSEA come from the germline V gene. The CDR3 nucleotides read TGCAGCGTTGTGGCCGGGAGCACCTACAATGAGCAGTTCTTC. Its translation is CSVVAGSTYNEQFF.

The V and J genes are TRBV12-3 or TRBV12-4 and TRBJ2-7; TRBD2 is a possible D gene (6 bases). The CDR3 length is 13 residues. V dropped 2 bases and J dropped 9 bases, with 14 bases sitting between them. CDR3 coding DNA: TGTGCCAGCAGTTTAATGCTCCGAGCGGGGCAGTACTTC. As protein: CASSLMLRAGQYF.

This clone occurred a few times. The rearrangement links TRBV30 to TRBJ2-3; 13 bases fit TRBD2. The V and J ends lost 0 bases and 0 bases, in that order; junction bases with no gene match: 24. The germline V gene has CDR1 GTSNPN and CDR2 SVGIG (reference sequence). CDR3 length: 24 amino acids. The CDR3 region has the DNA TGTGCCTGGAGTGTACGGTTATATGCGAGGACTAGCGGGAGAATTCTCCAAAGCACAGATACGCAGTATTTT. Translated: CAWSVRLYARTSGRILQSTDTQYF.